The 10 T cell receptor beta chains listed next were all sequenced from one sample in a study of CD8 T cells in ankylosing spondylitis. TCRdb called the 5' RACE reads again in MiXCR, with one record for every CDR3 protein. This table has 250,000 or so distinct CDR3 sequences, about 24% appearing once. The sequenced material came from blood, either unsorted or a sorted T cell fraction (not recorded which). The receptors originated from a male donor with ankylosing spondylitis or in good health (not recorded which).

The chain is built from TRBV6-5 and TRBJ1-5; tentatively, D is TRBD1 (6 bases). Trimming removed 5 bases from V and 3 bases from J, with 20 bases in between. The CDR3 runs to 17 residues. Germline assignment: CDR1 MNHEY and CDR2 SVGAGI. The CDR3 protein is CASSRGGPGTPNQPQHF. In DNA form, the CDR3 reads TGTGCCAGCAGTCGGGGGGGGCCAGGTACCCCCAATCAGCCCCAGCATTTT.

The sample holds many counts of this clonotype. The chain carries TRBV20-1 and TRBJ1-2; D uncertain. V lost 4 bases, J lost 5 bases, and 14 bases lay in between. The V gene's germline CDR1 is DFQATT and CDR2 SNEGSKA (reference sequence). The CDR3 covers 13 residues. CDR3 coding DNA: TGCAGTGCTACAGCGGACGGGAAGTATGGCTACACCTTC. Translation gives CSATADGKYGYTF.

The chain joins TRBV20-1 to TRBJ2-5, with D hard to call. The CDR3 sequence is 15 residues long. V shed 0 bases and J shed 4 bases, with 15 bases lying between them. The V gene's germline CDR1 is DFQATT and CDR2 SNEGSKA (reference sequence). DNA for the CDR3: TGCAGTGCTAGAGATGTAGGAGACCCCCGAGAGACCCAGTACTTC. Its translation is CSARDVGDPRETQYF.

This clonotype was recorded a few times. The J gene is TRBJ2-5, the V gene TRBV27; 9 bases map to TRBD1. The CDR3 is 13 amino acids. The germline V gene has CDR1 MNHEY and CDR2 SMNVEV (reference sequence). V gave up 8 bases and J gave up 3 bases; unmatched junction bases: 4. CDR3 loop: CASGRQGEETQYF. CDR3 sequence (DNA): TGTGCCAGCGGACGACAGGGGGAAGAGACCCAGTACTTC.

This clonotype turned up a few times. The chain recombines TRBV10-3 with TRBJ2-7, with D possibly matching TRBD2 (6 bases). Trimming took off 9 bases at V and 1 base at J, with 13 bases between the two ends. The CDR3 totals 13 residues. CDR1 ENHRY and CDR2 SYGVKD come from the germline V gene. The CDR3 loop reads CAITGTASYEQYF. The CDR3 bases are TGTGCCATTACCGGGACTGCGTCCTACGAGCAGTACTTC.

In this sample, this clonotype turned up many times. This rearrangement joins TRBV3-1 to TRBJ2-4; D remains unclear. Trimming cost V 3 bases and J 6 bases, with 15 bases left between them. The CDR3 is 15 amino acids. CDR1 LGHDT and CDR2 YNNKEL come from the germline V gene (reference sequence). The CDR3 nucleotides read TGTGCCAGCAGCCACCAGTCAGGCGCCCGAAACATTCAGTACTTC. It translates to CASSHQSGARNIQYF.

This clonotype was seen more than once but under ten times. This sequence joins TRBV28 and TRBJ1-3; D call uncertain. The CDR3 sequence is 14 residues long. V was pared by 5 bases and J by 0 bases, with 8 bases between. Germline V gene data show CDR1 as MDHEN and CDR2 as SYDVKM. The CDR3 loop is CASSRTLSGNTIYF. The CDR3 region has the DNA TGTGCCAGCAGTCGGACGCTCTCTGGAAACACCATATATTTT.

This clonotype was found a few times. The chain employs TRBV12-3 or TRBV12-4 and TRBJ2-7; no clear D. With 6 bases removed from V and 0 bases from J, the gap between germline ends came to 12 bases. The CDR3 is 14 amino acids. The CDR3 DNA follows: TGTGCCAGCAGACCGCGCATATCCTCCTACGAGCAGTACTTC. Protein sequence: CASRPRISSYEQYF.

The gene calls are TRBV10-3 and TRBJ2-7; D call uncertain. Deletions cut 5 bases from V and 6 bases from J, with 14 bases between. CDR1 is ENHRY and CDR2 is SYGVKD in the germline V gene. The CDR3 extends over 13 amino acids. CDR3 protein: CAISKTDVGEQYF. CDR3 coding DNA: TGTGCCATCAGTAAAACAGACGTGGGCGAGCAGTACTTC.

This clonotype occurred a few times. The chain carries TRBV20-1 and TRBJ2-3, with D uncertain. The CDR3 length is 14 residues. V was clipped by 0 bases and J by 0 bases, with 7 bases between them. Germline CDR1 DFQATT, CDR2 SNEGSKA (reference sequence). CDR3 nucleotides: TGCAGTGCTAGAGACAGCTTTAGCACAGATACGCAGTATTTT. This codes for CSARDSFSTDTQYF.